This is a list of T cell receptor beta chains from one sample in a study of blood T cell repertoires in COVID-19. Libraries were prepared by immunoSEQ multiplex PCR; TCRdb keeps only in-frame clonotypes and omits some of them. The sample consists of around 110,000 clones, 80% of them appearing once. The specimen was peripheral blood. The receptor source for this set is a man aged 55-75 years with active or convalescent COVID-19. Each CDR3 is given with its conserved first and last residue. The order of the fields is clone size, V gene, D gene, J gene, CDR3 DNA, CDR3 protein. The D gene is left open where the match is weak. Size is omitted from some rows. Given values are once, few, many or a class for expanded clones.

clone size: .
V gene: TRBV5-4
D gene: .
J gene: TRBJ2-3
CDR3 DNA: TGTGCCAGCAGCGGGCTAGGGGGAGGCACAGATACGCAGTATTTT
CDR3 protein: CASSGLGGGTDTQYF

clone size: .
V gene: TRBV5-1
D gene: TRBD1
J gene: TRBJ2-7
CDR3 DNA: TGCGCCAGCAGCTTGGCGGGACAGGGAATCTACGAGCAGTACTTC
CDR3 protein: CASSLAGQGIYEQYF

clone size: .
V gene: TRBV15
D gene: TRBD2
J gene: TRBJ2-7
CDR3 DNA: TGTGCCACCAGCAGAGATAAGGGACTAGCGGGAGGGCCAATTTGGGAGCAGTACTTC
CDR3 protein: CATSRDKGLAGGPIWEQYF

clone size: .
V gene: TRBV3-1/TRBV3-2
D gene: TRBD1
J gene: TRBJ1-1
CDR3 DNA: TGTGCCAGCAGCCAACTACAGGGGGCCCCTGAAGCTTTCTTT
CDR3 protein: CASSQLQGAPEAFF

clone size: .
V gene: TRBV11-1
D gene: .
J gene: TRBJ1-6
CDR3 DNA: TGTGCCAGCAGTTCCGACACAGCCTATAATTCACCCCTCCACTTT
CDR3 protein: CASSSDTAYNSPLHF

clone size: .
V gene: TRBV20-1
D gene: TRBD1
J gene: TRBJ1-5
CDR3 DNA: TGCAGTGCTAGTGGTGGCAGGGGGTATCAGCCCCAGCATTTT
CDR3 protein: CSASGGRGYQPQHF

clone size: .
V gene: TRBV7-2
D gene: TRBD2
J gene: TRBJ2-5
CDR3 DNA: TGTGCCAGCAGCTCGGGACTAGCGGGAGGGGTGAGGGAGACCCAGTACTTC
CDR3 protein: CASSSGLAGGVRETQYF

clone size: .
V gene: TRBV7-5
D gene: .
J gene: TRBJ2-1
CDR3 DNA: TGTGTCAGAAGCTTAAGGGACAGGGGGCCGGGTGAGCAGTTCTTC
CDR3 protein: CVRSLRDRGPGEQFF

clone size: .
V gene: TRBV19
D gene: TRBD2
J gene: TRBJ2-7
CDR3 DNA: TGTGCCAGTAGTATTGACTCCGGGACTAGCCTCTACGAGCAGTACTTC
CDR3 protein: CASSIDSGTSLYEQYF

clone size: .
V gene: TRBV7-9
D gene: TRBD1
J gene: TRBJ2-4
CDR3 DNA: TGTGCCAGCAGCTTAGGGGACAGGGGGAACATTCAGTACTTC
CDR3 protein: CASSLGDRGNIQYF

clone size: .
V gene: TRBV5-1
D gene: TRBD1
J gene: TRBJ1-6
CDR3 DNA: TGCGCCAGCAGCTTGGAACCCAGGGGGTCGGATTCACCCCTCCACTTT
CDR3 protein: CASSLEPRGSDSPLHF

clone size: .
V gene: TRBV5-1
D gene: TRBD1
J gene: TRBJ2-7
CDR3 DNA: TGCGCCAGCAGCCGATTCCGAGACAGGGGACCCTACGAGCAGTACTTC
CDR3 protein: CASSRFRDRGPYEQYF

clone size: .
V gene: TRBV7-2
D gene: .
J gene: TRBJ2-1
CDR3 DNA: TGTGCCAGCAGCTTACAAACTAGAGATGAGCAGTTCTTC
CDR3 protein: CASSLQTRDEQFF

clone size: .
V gene: TRBV5-1
D gene: .
J gene: TRBJ2-3
CDR3 DNA: TGCGCCAGCACAGGGGCAGATACGCAGTATTTT
CDR3 protein: CASTGADTQYF

clone size: .
V gene: TRBV28
D gene: .
J gene: TRBJ2-1
CDR3 DNA: TGTGCCAGCAGTGGGGATAGCGGACACTCCTACAATGAGCAGTTCTTC
CDR3 protein: CASSGDSGHSYNEQFF

clone size: .
V gene: TRBV7-9
D gene: TRBD1
J gene: TRBJ1-5
CDR3 DNA: TGTGCCAGCAGATCGACAGGGGGCAATCAGCCCCAGCATTTT
CDR3 protein: CASRSTGGNQPQHF

clone size: once
V gene: TRBV19
D gene: TRBD1
J gene: TRBJ1-5
CDR3 DNA: TGTGCCAGTAGTCGGACAGGGGAGCGACAGCCCCAGCATTTT
CDR3 protein: CASSRTGERQPQHF

clone size: .
V gene: TRBV5-4
D gene: TRBD2
J gene: TRBJ2-1
CDR3 DNA: TGTGCCAGCAGCCTAGCGGAGTCCTACAATGAGCAGTTCTTC
CDR3 protein: CASSLAESYNEQFF

clone size: many
V gene: TRBV21-1
D gene: .
J gene: TRBJ1-3
CDR3 DNA: .
CDR3 protein: CASTSWGTGNTIYF

clone size: .
V gene: TRBV24-1
D gene: .
J gene: TRBJ2-1
CDR3 DNA: TGTGCCACCAGTGATAATAGGAGGGTAGCAGGGTTCCATGAGCAGTTCTTC
CDR3 protein: CATSDNRRVAGFHEQFF

clone size: .
V gene: TRBV3-1/TRBV3-2
D gene: TRBD2
J gene: TRBJ2-1
CDR3 DNA: TGTGCCAGCAGCCAAGCTCCCGGGGGGGGAGGGATATACAATGAGCAGTTCTTC
CDR3 protein: CASSQAPGGGGIYNEQFF

clone size: .
V gene: TRBV29-1
D gene: TRBD1
J gene: TRBJ1-1
CDR3 DNA: TGCAGCGTTGGGGGTATGGACAGGGAAGCTTTCTTT
CDR3 protein: CSVGGMDREAFF